A few counts support the clone carrying this T cell receptor beta chain. V was cut by 4 bases and J by 0 bases, with 7 bases left in between. This CDR3 is built from 14 residues. The germline V gene encodes CDR1 LNHDA and CDR2 SQIVND (reference sequence). This sample was taken from a study of blood T cell repertoires in COVID-19. Repertoires were generated with immunoSEQ multiplex PCR, while TCRdb's copy carries only in-frame clones and drops some. The table shows about 180,000 clones, with approximately 89% occurring only once. This clonotype was obtained from a woman younger than 45 with acute or convalescent COVID-19. The chain carries TRBV19 and TRBJ2-1; D not certain. Input material: peripheral blood. The CDR3 spells CASSNFRSYNEQFF. The CDR3 DNA is TGTGCCAGTAGTAACTTTCGCTCCTACAATGAGCAGTTCTTC.